A single sample gave rise to the 15 T cell receptor beta chains below, sequenced in a study of cytomegalovirus exposure and HLA in healthy donors. Repertoires were generated with immunoSEQ multiplex PCR, while TCRdb's copy carries only in-frame clones and drops some. The sample holds about 73,000 clones, approximately 94% seen once. The source material was PBMCs. Receptor source: a young woman in good health and CMV-seropositive.

The rearrangement joins TRBV4-2 to TRBJ1-4; D unclear. Germline V gene sequence: CDR1 LGHNA, CDR2 YNFKEQ. CDR3 length: 18 residues. V was trimmed by 1 base and J by 3 bases, leaving 18 bases between them. CDR3 nucleotide sequence: TGTGCCAGCAGCCAAGCCTCCCTACTCGAGTTGGCTAATGAAAAACTGTTTTTT. Translation gives CASSQASLLELANEKLFF.

The V call is TRBV12-5, the J call TRBJ2-3; a possible D gene is TRBD2 (6 bases). The V gene lost 7 bases and the J gene lost 4 bases, with 12 bases spanning the gap. The germline gives CDR1 LGHNT, CDR2 FRNRAP. CDR3 size: 13 residues. The CDR3 sequence: CASAPGSADTQYF. The CDR3 nucleotides read TGTGCTAGTGCGCCCGGGAGCGCAGATACGCAGTATTTT. The variable domain in full, completed from reference TRBV12-5 and TRBJ2-3, reads DARVTQTPRHKVTEMGQEVTMRCQPILGHNTVFWYRQTMMQGLELLAYFRNRAPLDDSGMPKDRFSAEMPDATLATLKIQPSEPRDSAVYFCASAPGSADTQYFGPGTRLTVL.

The chain couples TRBV28 to TRBJ1-1; D unclear. The V end was cut by 4 bases, the J end by 6 bases, with 9 bases between. Germline V gene data show CDR1 as MDHEN and CDR2 as SYDVKM. The CDR3 contains 12 residues. CDR3 region: CASSWALAEAFF. The CDR3 bases are TGTGCCAGCAGTTGGGCTCTCGCTGAAGCTTTCTTT.

The chain couples TRBV30 to TRBJ2-1; a weak D match, TRBD2 (5 bases). The CDR3 spans 15 residues. From germline, CDR1 is GTSNPN and CDR2 SVGIG (reference sequence). V was trimmed by 0 bases and J by 4 bases, leaving 13 bases between them. The CDR3 protein is CAWSVEASGYNEQFF. Written as DNA, the CDR3 is TGTGCCTGGAGTGTGGAGGCCTCGGGGTACAATGAGCAGTTCTTC.

The rearrangement joins TRBV20-1 to TRBJ2-7; D call uncertain. The CDR3 is 11 residues long. V was cut by 7 bases and J by 2 bases, with 9 bases left in between. Germline V gene lookup returns CDR1 DFQATT and CDR2 SNEGSKA (reference sequence). CDR3 DNA: TGCAGTGTAAGAACAGCCTACGAGCAGTACTTC. This translates into CSVRTAYEQYF.

The chain has TRBV15 and TRBJ2-6, with no clear D. This CDR3 is built from 17 residues. Trimming removed 0 bases from V and 0 bases from J, with 9 bases in between. Germline V gene sequence: CDR1 LNHNV, CDR2 YYDKDF (reference sequence). CDR3 bases: TGTGCCACCAGCAGAGATCGAGGCATCTCTGGGGCCAACGTCCTGACTTTC. Translation: CATSRDRGISGANVLTF.

The chain is built from TRBV7-9 and TRBJ1-2; D gene uncertain. V lost 0 bases, J lost 4 bases, and 12 bases lay in between. This CDR3 has 15 amino acids. CDR1 SEHNR and CDR2 FQNEAQ come from the germline V gene (reference sequence). The CDR3 DNA reads TGTGCCAGCAGCTTAGCCCTGGCGGCGATCTATGGCTACACCTTC. Encoded protein: CASSLALAAIYGYTF.

This chain links TRBV5-1 with TRBJ2-7; a weak D match, TRBD2 (5 bases). V was shortened by 7 bases and J by 5 bases, with 19 bases between the two germline ends. Germline CDR1 is SGHRS and CDR2 is YFSETQ. The length of the CDR3 is 14 residues. The CDR3 region is CASRNQYGVDEQYF. The CDR3, as DNA: TGCGCCAGCCGAAATCAGTACGGGGTTGACGAGCAGTACTTC.

The gene calls are TRBV28 and TRBJ2-7; 10 bases match TRBD1. CDR1 and CDR2 (germline): MDHEN, SYDVKM. Germline trimming cut 6 bases from V and 5 bases from J; bases unmatched to any gene: 10. The CDR3 runs 15 residues. CDR3 sequence: CASSTPGTGVDEQYF. CDR3 nucleotides: TGTGCCAGCAGCACCCCAGGGACAGGGGTGGACGAGCAGTACTTC.

V and J are TRBV6-6 and TRBJ1-2; maybe TRBD1 (5 bases). Trimming took off 1 base at V and 6 bases at J, with 18 bases between the two ends. The CDR3 is 16 residues long. The germline V gene encodes CDR1 MNHNY and CDR2 SVGAGI (reference sequence). The chain's CDR3 is CASSYLVGGRAHGYTF. The CDR3 DNA is TGTGCCAGCAGTTACTTAGTGGGGGGTCGTGCCCATGGCTACACCTTC.

V is TRBV7-8 and J is TRBJ1-2, with D maybe TRBD1 (5 bases). The CDR3 is 13 residues long. V lost 5 bases and J lost 4, with 11 bases in between. Germline V lookup: CDR1 SGHVS, CDR2 FQNEAQ. CDR3 nucleotides: TGTGCCAGCAGCCTAGGACAATCCTATGGCTACACCTTC. It codes for CASSLGQSYGYTF. Drawing the rest from reference TRBV7-8 and TRBJ1-2, the complete variable domain is GAGVSQSPRYKVAKRGQDVALRCDPISGHVSLFWYQQALGQGPEFLTYFQNEAQLDKSGLPSDRFFAERPEGSVSTLKIQRTQQEDSAVYLCASSLGQSYGYTFGSGTRLTVV.

J is TRBJ1-6 and V is TRBV7-9; TRBD1 is a possible D gene (5 bases). The CDR3 loop spans 12 amino acids. Per germline, CDR1 SEHNR and CDR2 FQNEAQ (reference sequence). V lost 3 bases to trimming and J lost 13 bases, with 10 bases between them. The CDR3 spells CASSLGQGPLHF. Here the CDR3 DNA reads TGTGCCAGCAGCTTGGGGCAGGGCCCCCTCCACTTT.

This chain links TRBV7-9 with TRBJ2-3, with 12 bases identical to TRBD2. The germline gives CDR1 SEHNR, CDR2 FQNEAQ (reference sequence). The CDR3 totals 17 residues. After removal of 2 bases from V and 2 bases from J, the junction contained 5 bases not matched to a gene. The CDR3: CASSLRLAGVPTDTQYF. The CDR3 region has the DNA TGTGCCAGCAGCTTACGACTAGCGGGAGTCCCCACAGATACGCAGTATTTT.

The genes are TRBV9 and TRBJ1-1; D ambiguous. V was trimmed by 4 bases and J by 12 bases, leaving 13 bases between them. Germline V CDR1 and CDR2: SGDLS, YYNGEE. CDR3 length: 11 amino acids. In DNA form, the CDR3 reads TGTGCCAGCAGCCCCAGGACTGAGACTTTCTTT. This translates into CASSPRTETFF.

The chain uses TRBV7-2 and TRBJ2-7, with TRBD2 as a possible D gene (6 bases). This CDR3 comprises 15 residues. CDR1 is SGHTA and CDR2 is FQGNSA in the germline V gene. Trimming removed 0 bases from V and 4 bases from J, with 13 bases in between. In nucleotides, the CDR3 is TGTGCCAGCAGCTTAGCGGGCGGGAAAATGTACGAGCAGTACTTC. It codes for CASSLAGGKMYEQYF.